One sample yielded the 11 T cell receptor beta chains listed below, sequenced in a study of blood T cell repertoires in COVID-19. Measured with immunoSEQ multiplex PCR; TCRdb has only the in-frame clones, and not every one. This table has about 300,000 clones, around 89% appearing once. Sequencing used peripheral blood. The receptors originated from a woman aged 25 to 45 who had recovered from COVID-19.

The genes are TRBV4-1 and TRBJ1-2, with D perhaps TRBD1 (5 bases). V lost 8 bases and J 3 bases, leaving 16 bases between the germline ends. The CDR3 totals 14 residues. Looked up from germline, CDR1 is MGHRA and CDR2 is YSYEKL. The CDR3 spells CASSPGGWDYGYTF. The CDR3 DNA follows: TGCGCCAGCTCCCCTGGGGGGTGGGACTATGGCTACACCTTC.

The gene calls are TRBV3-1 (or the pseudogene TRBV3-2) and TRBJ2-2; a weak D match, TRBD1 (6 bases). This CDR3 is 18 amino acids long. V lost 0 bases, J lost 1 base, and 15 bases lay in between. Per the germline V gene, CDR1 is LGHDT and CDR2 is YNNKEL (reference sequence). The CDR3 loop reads CASSQDRRGRENTGELFF. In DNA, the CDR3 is TGTGCCAGCAGCCAAGATCGCAGGGGCAGAGAGAACACCGGGGAGCTGTTTTTT.

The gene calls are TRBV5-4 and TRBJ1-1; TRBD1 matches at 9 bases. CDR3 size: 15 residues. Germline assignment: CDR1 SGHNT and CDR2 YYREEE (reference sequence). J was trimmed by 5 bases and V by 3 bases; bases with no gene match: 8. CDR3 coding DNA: TGTGCCAGCAGCTCACCGGGACAGGGTAGTACTGAAGCTTTCTTT. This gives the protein CASSSPGQGSTEAFF.

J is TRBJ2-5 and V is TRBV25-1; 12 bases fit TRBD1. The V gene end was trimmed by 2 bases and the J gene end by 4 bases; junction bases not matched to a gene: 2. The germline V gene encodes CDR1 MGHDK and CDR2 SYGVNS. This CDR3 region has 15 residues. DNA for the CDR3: TGTGCCAGCAGTGAACCGGGACAGGGGGCAGAGACCCAGTACTTC. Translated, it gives CASSEPGQGAETQYF.

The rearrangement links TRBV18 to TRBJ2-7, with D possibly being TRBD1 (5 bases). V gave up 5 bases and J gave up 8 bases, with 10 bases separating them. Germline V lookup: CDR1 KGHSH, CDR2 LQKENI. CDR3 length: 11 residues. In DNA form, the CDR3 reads TGTGCCAGCTCAGCCGACAGAAAGCAGTACTTC. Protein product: CASSADRKQYF.

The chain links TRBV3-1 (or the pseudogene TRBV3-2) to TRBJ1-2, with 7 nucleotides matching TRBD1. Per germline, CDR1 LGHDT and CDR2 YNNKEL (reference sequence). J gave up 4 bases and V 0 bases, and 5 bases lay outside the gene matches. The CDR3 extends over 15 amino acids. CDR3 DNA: TGTGCCAGCAGCCAAGACGGCCGGGACAGCTATGGCTACACCTTC. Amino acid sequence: CASSQDGRDSYGYTF.

This chain's CDR3 is CASGGGTYNEQFF. For the CDR3, the DNA is TGTGCCAGCGGCGGGGGGACCTACAATGAGCAGTTCTTC. The V gene is TRBV2, the J gene TRBJ2-1; TRBD2 matches 8 bases. The length of the CDR3 is 13 residues. V shed 8 bases and J 2 bases; nucleotides not matched to a gene: 2. Germline assignment: CDR1 SNHLY and CDR2 FYNNEI.

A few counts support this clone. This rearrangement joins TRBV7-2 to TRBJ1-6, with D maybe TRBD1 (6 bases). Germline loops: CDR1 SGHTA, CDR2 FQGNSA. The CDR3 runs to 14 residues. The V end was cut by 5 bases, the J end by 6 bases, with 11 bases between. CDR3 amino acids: CASSIQGPNSPLHF. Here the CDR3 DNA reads TGTGCCAGCAGCATTCAGGGGCCTAATTCACCCCTCCACTTT.

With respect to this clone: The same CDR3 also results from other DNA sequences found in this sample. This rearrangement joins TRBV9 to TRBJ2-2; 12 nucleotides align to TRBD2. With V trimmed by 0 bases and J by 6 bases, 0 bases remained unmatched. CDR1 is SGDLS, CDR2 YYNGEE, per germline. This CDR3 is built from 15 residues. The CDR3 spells CASSVASGGAGELFF. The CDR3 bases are TGTGCCAGCAGCGTAGCTAGCGGGGGGGCCGGGGAGCTGTTTTTT.

The CDR3 region is CAWSLRGYNGYTF. The CDR3, as DNA: TGTGCCTGGAGTTTAAGGGGTTACAATGGCTACACCTTC. J is TRBJ1-2 and V is TRBV30, with D possibly matching TRBD1 (5 bases). V lost 2 bases, J lost 6 bases, and 13 bases lay in between. From germline, CDR1 is GTSNPN and CDR2 SVGIG (reference sequence). The CDR3 is made up of 13 amino acids.

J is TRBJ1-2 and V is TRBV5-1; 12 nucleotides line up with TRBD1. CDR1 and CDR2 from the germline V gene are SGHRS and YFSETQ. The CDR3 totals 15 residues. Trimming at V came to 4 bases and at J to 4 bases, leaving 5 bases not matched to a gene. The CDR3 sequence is CASSLGQGAGYGYTF. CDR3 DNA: TGCGCCAGCAGCCTGGGACAGGGGGCGGGCTATGGCTACACCTTC. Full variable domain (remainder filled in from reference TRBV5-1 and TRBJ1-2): KAGVTQTPRYLIKTRGQQVTLSCSPISGHRSVSWYQQTPGQGLQFLFEYFSETQRNKGNFPGRFSGRQFSNSRSEMNVSTLELGDSALYLCASSLGQGAGYGYTFGSGTRLTVV.